Given below is one T cell receptor (beta chain) in context. This CDR3 comprises 13 residues. Per germline, CDR1 SGHRS and CDR2 YFSETQ. V lost 3 bases, J lost 6 bases, and 10 bases lay in between. The entry originates in a study of T cell changes during pregnancy in multiple sclerosis. The method was immunoSEQ multiplex PCR; TCRdb's version includes in-frame clones alone and lacks a portion of them. The sample has fewer than 90,000 clones, 90% to 95% seen once. The chain links TRBV5-1 to TRBJ2-1, with D unclear. Sequences were derived from peripheral blood, sampled after pregnancy. The clonotype comes from a female donor in good health, enrolled as a control in a pregnancy study. CDR3 DNA: TGCGCCAGCAGCTCCCTCCCCCTCAATGAGCAGTTCTTC. Amino acid sequence: CASSSLPLNEQFF. Full variable domain (rest looked up from reference TRBV5-1 and TRBJ2-1): KAGVTQTPRYLIKTRGQQVTLSCSPISGHRSVSWYQQTPGQGLQFLFEYFSETQRNKGNFPGRFSGRQFSNSRSEMNVSTLELGDSALYLCASSSLPLNEQFFGPGTRLTVL.